This T cell receptor (beta chain) was captured in a study of control samples from healthy donors and cancer patients. Clones were read by immunoSEQ multiplex PCR, and TCRdb kept only the in-frame ones, dropping some. This sample carries some 48,000 clones, about 94% of them seen once, and the ten largest clones take around 22%. Germline loops: CDR1 SGHKS, CDR2 YYEKEE (reference sequence). The CDR3 covers 11 residues. The germline V and J ends were trimmed by 4 bases and 11 bases, with 12 bases remaining between them. This clone is judged medium-sized. The TCR originated in a woman aged 45-65 years with head and neck cancer. V is TRBV5-5 and J is TRBJ1-1; the D gene is possibly TRBD1 (5 bases). Sequencing used PBMCs. In nucleotides, the CDR3 is TGTGCCAGCAGCCGCGAAGGGGAGGCTTTCTTT. Protein: CASSREGEAFF.